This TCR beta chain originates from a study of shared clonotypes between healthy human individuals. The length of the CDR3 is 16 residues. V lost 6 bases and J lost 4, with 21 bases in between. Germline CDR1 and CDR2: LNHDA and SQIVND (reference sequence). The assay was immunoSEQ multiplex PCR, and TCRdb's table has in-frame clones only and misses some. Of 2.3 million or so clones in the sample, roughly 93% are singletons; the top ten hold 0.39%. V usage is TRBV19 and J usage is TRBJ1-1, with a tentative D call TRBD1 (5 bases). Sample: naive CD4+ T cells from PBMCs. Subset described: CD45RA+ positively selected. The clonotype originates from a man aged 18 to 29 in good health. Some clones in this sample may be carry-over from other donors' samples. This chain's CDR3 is CASRPHRTGYATEAFF. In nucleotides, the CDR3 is TGTGCCAGTAGGCCACACAGGACGGGGTACGCCACTGAAGCTTTCTTT.